This section outlines one T cell receptor (beta chain) sequence together with its context. The source of the sample is a study of blood T cell repertoires in COVID-19. Study details: Whether acute or convalescent, the COVID-19 samples came from the United States, Italy and Spain.

Participant reports of clinical history set cohort assignment. Methods used by the authors: Amplified reference gene primers provided the basis for estimating nucleated cell counts. The method was immunoSEQ multiplex PCR; TCRdb's version includes in-frame clones alone and lacks a portion of them. V and J calls and clone size are given by that table; D and trimming were obtained from the DNA. The data contain fewer than 250,000 clones, 80% to 90% of them seen just once; the ten biggest clones take up approximately 7.3%. Germline CDR1 is KGHDR and CDR2 is SFDVKD. Trimming removed 7 bases from V and 5 bases from J; junction bases left unmatched: 10. This CDR3 contains 15 residues.

The clonotype comes from a man under 40 in a cohort exposed to, infected with or recovered from COVID-19 (not recorded which). The specimen was PBMCs or T cells enriched from blood (not recorded which). The chain couples TRBV24-1 to TRBJ2-5, with 9 bases matching TRBD1. CDR3 sequence reads: CATSEPGQGWETQYF. CDR3 coding DNA: TGTGCCACCAGCGAACCGGGACAGGGCTGGGAGACCCAGTACTTC.